Sequencing of this TCR beta chain was carried out in a study of cytomegalovirus exposure and HLA in healthy donors. Findings of the study overall: In a later analysis, HLA-C alleles had the fewest associated TCRs, DRB1 alleles the most. Later genetic work tied a missense DCLRE1C variant to beta-chain V and J trimming. The classifier was said to identify cytomegalovirus status with high specificity and sensitivity. Most CMV-associated TCR beta chains appeared HLA-restricted in a later analysis.

The PCR ran on 60 Vbeta and 13 Jbeta primers. Libraries were prepared by immunoSEQ multiplex PCR; TCRdb keeps only in-frame clonotypes and omits some of them. The sample lists roughly 150,000 clones, about three quarters occurring once. As for this clone: The antigen is unknown.

The sequencing input was PBMCs. The TCR sequence derives from a male donor in good health and CMV-seronegative.

The CDR3 spells CASTPGSTDTQYF. As DNA, the CDR3 is TGTGCCAGTACCCCCGGGAGCACAGATACGCAGTATTTT. This chain links TRBV19 with TRBJ2-3; D uncertain. The ends were cut back, 7 bases at V and 0 bases at J, with 8 bases in the middle. This CDR3 comprises 13 residues. The V gene's germline CDR1 is LNHDA and CDR2 SQIVND (reference sequence).